This T cell receptor beta chain was retrieved from a study of cytomegalovirus exposure and HLA in healthy donors. Regarding this clone: Its cognate antigen is unknown.

PCR used 60 Vbeta primers and 13 Jbeta primers. The repertoire was sequenced with immunoSEQ multiplex PCR; TCRdb's copy has only in-frame clones and lacks some. This sample contains about 34,000 clones. Between the trimmed V and J ends, which lost 3 bases and 1 base, there was a span of 10 bases. Germline V lookup: CDR1 SGDLS, CDR2 YYNGEE. This CDR3 comprises 15 residues. Study-wide findings and caveats: Links to common viral pathogens appeared, in a later analysis, for several of the most significant clusters. Testing in vitro showed a few CMV-associated chains specific for CMV antigens. It was likely that a cluster of highly shared sequence variants was a sequencing artifact. A prior analysis recorded that most TCR beta V segments were productive about 90% or about 30% of the time.

The rearrangement joins TRBV9 to TRBJ2-2; D is perhaps TRBD2 (5 bases). The sample was PBMCs. This receptor was obtained from a woman aged 40 to 55 in good health and CMV-seropositive. The CDR3, as DNA: TGTGCCAGCAGCGCCATGAGCGGGAACACCGGGGAGCTGTTTTTT. Protein product: CASSAMSGNTGELFF.